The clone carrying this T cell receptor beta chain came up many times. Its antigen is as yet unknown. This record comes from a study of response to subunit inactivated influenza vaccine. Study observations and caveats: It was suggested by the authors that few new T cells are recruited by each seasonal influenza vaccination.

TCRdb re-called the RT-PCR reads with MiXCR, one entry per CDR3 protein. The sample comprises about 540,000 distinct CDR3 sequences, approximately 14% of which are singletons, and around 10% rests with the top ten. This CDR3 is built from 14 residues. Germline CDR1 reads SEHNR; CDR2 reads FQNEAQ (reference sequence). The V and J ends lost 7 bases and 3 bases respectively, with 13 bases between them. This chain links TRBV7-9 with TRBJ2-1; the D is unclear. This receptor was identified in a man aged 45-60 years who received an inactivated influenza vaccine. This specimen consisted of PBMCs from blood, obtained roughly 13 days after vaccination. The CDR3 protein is CASTNGPHYNEQFF. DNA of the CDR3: TGTGCCAGCACTAACGGACCCCACTACAATGAGCAGTTCTTC.